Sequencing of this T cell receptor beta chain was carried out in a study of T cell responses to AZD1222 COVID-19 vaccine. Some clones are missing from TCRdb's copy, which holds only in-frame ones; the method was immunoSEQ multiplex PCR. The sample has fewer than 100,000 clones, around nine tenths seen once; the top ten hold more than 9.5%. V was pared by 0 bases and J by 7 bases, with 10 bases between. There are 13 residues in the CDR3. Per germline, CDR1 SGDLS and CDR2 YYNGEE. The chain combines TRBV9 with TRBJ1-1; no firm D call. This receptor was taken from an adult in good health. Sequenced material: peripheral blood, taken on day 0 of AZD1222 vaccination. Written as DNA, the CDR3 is TGTGCCAGCAGCGTAGTCTCTAAGGTTGAAGCTTTCTTT. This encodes CASSVVSKVEAFF. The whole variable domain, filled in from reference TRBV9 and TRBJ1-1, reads DSGVTQTPKHLITATGQRVTLRCSPRSGDLSVYWYQQSLDQGLQFLIQYYNGEERAKGNILERFSAQQFPDLHSELNLSSLELGDSALYFCASSVVSKVEAFFGQGTRLTVV.